The clone carrying this T cell receptor (beta chain) appeared many times. The entry originates in a study of T cells in Graves' hyperthyroidism and ophthalmopathy. Amplification yielded TCR beta CDR3 regions, with RNA transcripts as the source. The TCR CDR3 was amplified in a first-round RT-PCR using the HTBI primer set. MiXCR, run by TCRdb on the multiplex PCR reads, gives a single entry per CDR3 protein. The sample consists of roughly 400,000 distinct CDR3 sequences, 20% to 30% of them appearing once. The CDR3 sequence is 11 residues long. V lost 2 bases, J lost 5 bases, and 3 bases lay in between. The J gene is TRBJ2-5, the V gene TRBV12-3 or TRBV12-4; no reliable D call. Sequenced: blood. The clonotype comes from a man in his forties or fifties with Graves' hyperthyroidism. In DNA form, the CDR3 reads TGTGCCAGCAGTTTAAGTGAGACCCAGTACTTC. This encodes CASSLSETQYF.